This T cell receptor beta chain derives from a study of chemoradiotherapy in HPV16-positive cancers. Points from the study as a whole: HPV-responsive T-cell expansion during chemoradiotherapy was linked to improved recurrence-free survival in HPV16-positive patients. During treatment, candidate HPV-specific clones and E7-related motifs expanded in tumor.

Of note for this clone: The antigen is not known.

Some clones are missing from TCRdb's copy, which holds only in-frame ones; the method was immunoSEQ multiplex PCR. Counted here are about 4,000 clones, around 83% occurring once; the ten biggest clones make up around 9.3%. There are 15 residues in the CDR3. V lost 1 base, J lost 4 bases, and 14 bases lay in between. Germline-derived CDR1 and CDR2 are SGHDT and YYEEEE. The receptor was isolated from a human donor with HPV-associated anogenital cancer. V gene TRBV5-6 combines with J gene TRBJ1-2, with D maybe TRBD1 (5 bases). Source: tumor tissue, taken from a patient who underwent chemoradiotherapy. CDR3 protein: CASSLQGLRSYGYTF. The CDR3 coding sequence is TGTGCCAGCAGCTTGCAGGGTCTTCGAAGCTATGGCTACACCTTC.